This T cell receptor beta chain comes out of a study of blood T cell repertoires in COVID-19. Here immunoSEQ multiplex PCR was the method, and the copy in TCRdb shows in-frame clones only, minus some. Among some 250,000 clones listed, more than 85% were seen once. The sequencing sample was made of PBMCs or T cells enriched from blood (not recorded which). The sequence was obtained from a man between 40 and 49 years old who had recovered from COVID-19.

CDR3 sequence (DNA): TGCGCCAGCAGCTTGGTTGTAGCGGGGGTCACCGGGGAGCTGTTTTTT. Protein sequence: CASSLVVAGVTGELFF. V is TRBV5-1 and J is TRBJ2-2, with 9 bases lining up with TRBD2. The CDR3 sequence is 16 residues long. Germline V gives CDR1 SGHRS, CDR2 YFSETQ. The ends lost 0 bases at V and 4 bases at J; junction bases unmatched: 4.